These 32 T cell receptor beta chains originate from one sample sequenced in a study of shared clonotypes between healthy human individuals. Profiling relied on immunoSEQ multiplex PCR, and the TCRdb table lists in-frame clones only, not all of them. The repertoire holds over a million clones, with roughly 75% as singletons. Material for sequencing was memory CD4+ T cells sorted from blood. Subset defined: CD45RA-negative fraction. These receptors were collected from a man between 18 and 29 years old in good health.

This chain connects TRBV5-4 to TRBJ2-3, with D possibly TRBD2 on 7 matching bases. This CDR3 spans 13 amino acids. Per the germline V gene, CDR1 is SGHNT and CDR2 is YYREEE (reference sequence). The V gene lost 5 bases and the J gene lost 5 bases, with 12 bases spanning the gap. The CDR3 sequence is CASRGGGGDTQYF. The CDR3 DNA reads TGTGCCAGCAGGGGAGGGGGAGGAGATACGCAGTATTTT.

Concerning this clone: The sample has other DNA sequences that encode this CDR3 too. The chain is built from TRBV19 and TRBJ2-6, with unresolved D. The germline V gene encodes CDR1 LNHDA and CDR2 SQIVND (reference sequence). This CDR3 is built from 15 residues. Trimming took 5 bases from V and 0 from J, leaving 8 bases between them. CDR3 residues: CASSSDSSGANVLTF. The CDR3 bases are TGTGCCAGTAGTTCGGATAGCTCTGGGGCCAACGTCCTGACTTTC.

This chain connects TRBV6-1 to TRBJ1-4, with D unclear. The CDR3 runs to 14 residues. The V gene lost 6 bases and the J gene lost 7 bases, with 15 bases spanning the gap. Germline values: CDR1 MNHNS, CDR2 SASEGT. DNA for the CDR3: TGTGCCAGCAGACCAGACCAGACCATTGAAAAACTGTTTTTT. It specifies CASRPDQTIEKLFF.

CDR3 coding DNA: TGCGCCAGCAGCAGAACGATAGACAGGGTCCAAGAGACCCAGTACTTC. As protein: CASSRTIDRVQETQYF. This chain links TRBV5-1 with TRBJ2-5, with 7 bases aligning to TRBD1. This CDR3 is 16 amino acids long. The junction had 10 bases not matched to a gene; V was cut back by 4 bases and J by 1 base. Germline V gives CDR1 SGHRS, CDR2 YFSETQ.

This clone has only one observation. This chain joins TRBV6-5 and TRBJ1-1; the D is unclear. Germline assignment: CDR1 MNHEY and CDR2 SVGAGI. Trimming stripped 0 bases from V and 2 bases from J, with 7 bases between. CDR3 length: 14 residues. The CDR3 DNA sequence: TGTGCCAGCAGTTACTCCAAAGCCAACACTGAAGCTTTCTTT. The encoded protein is CASSYSKANTEAFF.

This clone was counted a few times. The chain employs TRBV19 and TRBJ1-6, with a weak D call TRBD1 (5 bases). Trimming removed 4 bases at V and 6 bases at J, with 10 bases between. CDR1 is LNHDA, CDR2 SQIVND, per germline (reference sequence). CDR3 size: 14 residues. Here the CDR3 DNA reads TGTGCCAGTAGTACCCGACAGACTAATTCACCCCTCCACTTT. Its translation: CASSTRQTNSPLHF. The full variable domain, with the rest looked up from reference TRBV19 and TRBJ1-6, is DGGITQSPKYLFRKEGQNVTLSCEQNLNHDAMYWYRQDPGQGLRLIYYSQIVNDFQKGDIAEGYSVSREKKESFPLTVTSAQKNPTAFYLCASSTRQTNSPLHFGNGTRLTVT.

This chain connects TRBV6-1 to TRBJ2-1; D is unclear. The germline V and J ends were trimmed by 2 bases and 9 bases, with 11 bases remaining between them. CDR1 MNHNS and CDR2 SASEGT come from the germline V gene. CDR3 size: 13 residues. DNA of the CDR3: TGTGCCAGCAGTGAAAGGAAGCTTGGTGAGCAGTTCTTC. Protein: CASSERKLGEQFF.

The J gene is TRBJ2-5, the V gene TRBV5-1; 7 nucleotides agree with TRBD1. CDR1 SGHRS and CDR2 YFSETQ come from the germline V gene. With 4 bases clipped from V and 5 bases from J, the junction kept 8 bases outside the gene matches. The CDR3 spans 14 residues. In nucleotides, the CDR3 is TGCGCCAGCAGCCGGGACAGCTGGGGGGAGACCCAGTACTTC. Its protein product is CASSRDSWGETQYF.

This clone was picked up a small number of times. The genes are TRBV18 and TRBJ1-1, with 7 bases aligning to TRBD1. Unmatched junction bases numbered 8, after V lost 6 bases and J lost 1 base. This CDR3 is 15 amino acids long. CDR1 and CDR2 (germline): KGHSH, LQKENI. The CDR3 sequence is CASSPWGQTNTEAFF. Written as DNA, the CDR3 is TGTGCCAGCTCCCCGTGGGGACAGACGAACACTGAAGCTTTCTTT.

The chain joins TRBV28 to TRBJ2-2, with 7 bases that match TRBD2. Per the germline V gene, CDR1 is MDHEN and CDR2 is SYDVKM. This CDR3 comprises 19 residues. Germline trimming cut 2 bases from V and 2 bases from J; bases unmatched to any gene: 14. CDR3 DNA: TGTGCCAGCAGTTTACCCCCCTGGGGTAGCGGGTCCAACACCGGGGAGCTGTTTTTT. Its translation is CASSLPPWGSGSNTGELFF.

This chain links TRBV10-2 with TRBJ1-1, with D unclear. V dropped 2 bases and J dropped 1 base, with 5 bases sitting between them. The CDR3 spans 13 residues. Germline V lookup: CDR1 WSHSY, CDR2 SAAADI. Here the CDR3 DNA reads TGCGCCAGCAGTGAGGTCGGGAACACTGAAGCTTTCTTT. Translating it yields CASSEVGNTEAFF.

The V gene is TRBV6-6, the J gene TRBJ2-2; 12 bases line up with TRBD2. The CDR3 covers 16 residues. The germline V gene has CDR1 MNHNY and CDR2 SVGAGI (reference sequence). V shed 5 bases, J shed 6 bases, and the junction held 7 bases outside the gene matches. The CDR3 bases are TGTGCCAGCAGTCATCCTAGCGGGAGGGCCCCCGGGGAGCTGTTTTTT. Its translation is CASSHPSGRAPGELFF.

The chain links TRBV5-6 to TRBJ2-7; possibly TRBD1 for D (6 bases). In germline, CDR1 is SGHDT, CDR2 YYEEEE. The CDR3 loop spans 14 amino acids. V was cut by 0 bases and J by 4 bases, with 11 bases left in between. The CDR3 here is CASSLDRALYEQYF. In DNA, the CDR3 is TGTGCCAGCAGCTTGGACAGGGCTCTGTACGAGCAGTACTTC.

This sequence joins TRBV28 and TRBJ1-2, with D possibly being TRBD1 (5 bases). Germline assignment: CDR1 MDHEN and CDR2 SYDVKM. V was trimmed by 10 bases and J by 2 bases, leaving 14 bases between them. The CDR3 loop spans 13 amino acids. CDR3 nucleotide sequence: TGTGCCACCAAAGGGGTGGGGAACTATGGCTACACCTTC. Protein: CATKGVGNYGYTF.

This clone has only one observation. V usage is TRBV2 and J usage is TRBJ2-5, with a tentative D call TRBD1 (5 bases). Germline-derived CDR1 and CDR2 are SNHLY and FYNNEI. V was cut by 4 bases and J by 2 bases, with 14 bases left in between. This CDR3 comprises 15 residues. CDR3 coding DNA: TGTGCCAGCAGTGTCTACAAGGGGTCACAAGAGACCCAGTACTTC. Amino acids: CASSVYKGSQETQYF.

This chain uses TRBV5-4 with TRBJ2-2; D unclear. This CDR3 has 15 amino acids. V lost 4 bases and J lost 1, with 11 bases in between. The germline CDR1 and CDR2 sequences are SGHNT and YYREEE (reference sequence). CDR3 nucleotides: TGTGCCAGCAGCGACCCCGGACGGAACACCGGGGAGCTGTTTTTT. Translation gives CASSDPGRNTGELFF.

CDR3 in DNA: TGTGCCAGCAGCTTAGTCGCAGGGGCCTATGGCTACACCTTC. It is translated as CASSLVAGAYGYTF. This chain uses TRBV11-2 with TRBJ1-2; perhaps TRBD1 as D (6 bases). From germline, CDR1 is SGHAT and CDR2 FQNNGV. The CDR3 runs 14 residues. Trimming took 1 base from V and 4 from J, leaving 10 bases between them.

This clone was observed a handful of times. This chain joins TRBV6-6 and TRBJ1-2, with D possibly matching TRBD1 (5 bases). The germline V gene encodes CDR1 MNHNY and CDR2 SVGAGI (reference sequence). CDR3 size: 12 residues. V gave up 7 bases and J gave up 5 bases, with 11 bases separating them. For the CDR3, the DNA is TGTGCCAGCACTGTGGGGGGGTATGGCTACACCTTC. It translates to CASTVGGYGYTF.

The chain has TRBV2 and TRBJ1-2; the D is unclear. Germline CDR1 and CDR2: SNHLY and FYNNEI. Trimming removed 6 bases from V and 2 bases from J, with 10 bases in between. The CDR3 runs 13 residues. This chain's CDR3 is CASSRGVNYGYTF. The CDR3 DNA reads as TGTGCCAGCAGCCGCGGGGTCAACTATGGCTACACCTTC. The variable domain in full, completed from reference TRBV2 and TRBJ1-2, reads EPEVTQTPSHQVTQMGQEVILRCVPISNHLYFYWYRQILGQKVEFLVSFYNNEISEKSEIFDDQFSVERPDGSNFTLKIRSTKLEDSAMYFCASSRGVNYGYTFGSGTRLTVV.

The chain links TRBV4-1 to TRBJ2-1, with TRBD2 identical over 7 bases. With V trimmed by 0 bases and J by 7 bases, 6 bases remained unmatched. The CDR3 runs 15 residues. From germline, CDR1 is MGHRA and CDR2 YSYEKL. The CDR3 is CASSQDGLAVNEQFF. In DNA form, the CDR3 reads TGCGCCAGCAGCCAAGATGGGCTAGCGGTTAATGAGCAGTTCTTC.

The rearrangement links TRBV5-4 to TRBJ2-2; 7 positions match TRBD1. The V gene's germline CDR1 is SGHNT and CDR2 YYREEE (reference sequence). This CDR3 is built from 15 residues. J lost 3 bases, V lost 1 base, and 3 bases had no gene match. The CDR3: CASSLKGTDTGELFF. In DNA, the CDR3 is TGTGCCAGCAGCTTGAAAGGGACAGACACCGGGGAGCTGTTTTTT.

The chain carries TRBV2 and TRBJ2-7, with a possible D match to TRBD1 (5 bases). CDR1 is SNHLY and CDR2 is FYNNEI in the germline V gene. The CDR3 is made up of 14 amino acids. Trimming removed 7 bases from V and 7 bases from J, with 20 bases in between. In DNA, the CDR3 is TGTGCCAGCACCCCCCTCAGGGCCGTGAATGAGCAGTACTTC. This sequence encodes CASTPLRAVNEQYF.

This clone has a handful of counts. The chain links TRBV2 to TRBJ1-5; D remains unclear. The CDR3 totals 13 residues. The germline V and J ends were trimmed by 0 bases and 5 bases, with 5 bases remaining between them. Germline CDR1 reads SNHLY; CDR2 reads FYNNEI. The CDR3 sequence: CASSEAWYQPQHF. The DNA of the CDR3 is TGTGCCAGCAGTGAAGCGTGGTATCAGCCCCAGCATTTT.

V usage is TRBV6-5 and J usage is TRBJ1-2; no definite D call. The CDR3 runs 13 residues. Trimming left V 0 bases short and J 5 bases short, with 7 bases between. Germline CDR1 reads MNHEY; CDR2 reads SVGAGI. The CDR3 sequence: CASSYSRRYGYTF. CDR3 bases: TGTGCCAGCAGTTACTCGAGGAGATATGGCTACACCTTC.

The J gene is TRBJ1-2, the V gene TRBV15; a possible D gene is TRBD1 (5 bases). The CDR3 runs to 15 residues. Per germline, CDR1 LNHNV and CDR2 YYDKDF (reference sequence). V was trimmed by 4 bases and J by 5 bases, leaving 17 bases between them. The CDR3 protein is CATSIWGLGGYGYTF. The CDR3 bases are TGTGCCACCAGCATATGGGGACTGGGAGGATATGGCTACACCTTC.

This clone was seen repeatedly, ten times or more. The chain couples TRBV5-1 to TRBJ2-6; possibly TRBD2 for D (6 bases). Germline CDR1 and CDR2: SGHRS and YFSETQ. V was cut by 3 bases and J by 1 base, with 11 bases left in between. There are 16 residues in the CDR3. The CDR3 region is CASSSGVASGANVLTF. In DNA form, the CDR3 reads TGCGCCAGCAGCTCGGGGGTGGCGTCTGGGGCCAACGTCCTGACTTTC.

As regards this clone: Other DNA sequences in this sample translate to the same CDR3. The CDR3 DNA reads as TGTGCCTGGAGTGGCGGAAATCAGCCCCAGCATTTT. Encoded protein: CAWSGGNQPQHF. The V and J genes are TRBV30 and TRBJ1-5; D call uncertain. The germline gives CDR1 GTSNPN, CDR2 SVGIG (reference sequence). V dropped 1 base and J dropped 4 bases, with 5 bases sitting between them. CDR3 length equals 12 residues.

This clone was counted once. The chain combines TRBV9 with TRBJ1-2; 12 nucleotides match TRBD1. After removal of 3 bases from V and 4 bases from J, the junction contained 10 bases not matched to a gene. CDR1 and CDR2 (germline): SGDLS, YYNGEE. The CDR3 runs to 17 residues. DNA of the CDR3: TGTGCCAGCAGCGGATCCGGGACAGGGGGCGCCGGCTATGGCTACACCTTC. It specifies CASSGSGTGGAGYGYTF. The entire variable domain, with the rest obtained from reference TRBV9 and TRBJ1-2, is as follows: DSGVTQTPKHLITATGQRVTLRCSPRSGDLSVYWYQQSLDQGLQFLIQYYNGEERAKGNILERFSAQQFPDLHSELNLSSLELGDSALYFCASSGSGTGGAGYGYTFGSGTRLTVV.

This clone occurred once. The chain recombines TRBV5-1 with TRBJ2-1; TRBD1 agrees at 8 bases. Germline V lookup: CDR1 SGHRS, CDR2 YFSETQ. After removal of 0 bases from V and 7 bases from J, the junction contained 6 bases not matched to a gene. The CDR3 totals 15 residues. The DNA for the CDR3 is TGCGCCAGCAGCTTGGGGGGACAGGCATTGAATGAGCAGTTCTTC. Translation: CASSLGGQALNEQFF.

The CDR3 region is CASSESGTPNLQYF. The CDR3 DNA reads TGCGCCAGCAGTGAATCCGGGACACCGAATCTGCAGTACTTC. V usage is TRBV10-1 and J usage is TRBJ2-7, with D possibly being TRBD1 (6 bases). V was pared by 3 bases and J by 9 bases, with 18 bases between. The CDR3 totals 14 residues. Per the germline V gene, CDR1 is WNHNN and CDR2 is SYGVQD (reference sequence).

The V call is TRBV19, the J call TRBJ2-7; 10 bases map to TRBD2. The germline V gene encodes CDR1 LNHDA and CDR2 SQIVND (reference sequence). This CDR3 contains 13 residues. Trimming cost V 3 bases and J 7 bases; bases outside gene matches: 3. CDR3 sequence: CASSMGLAREQYF. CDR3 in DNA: TGTGCCAGTAGTATGGGACTAGCGAGGGAGCAGTACTTC.

For the CDR3, the DNA is TGTGCCAGCAGCCACCGAACTGGAAACTCTGGAAACACCATATATTTT. This translates into CASSHRTGNSGNTIYF. The chain recombines TRBV2 with TRBJ1-3, with D uncertain. The CDR3 is 16 residues long. Deletions cut 6 bases from V and 0 bases from J, with 15 bases between. Germline V CDR1 and CDR2: SNHLY, FYNNEI.